The 28 T cell receptor beta chains below were found in one sample sequenced in a study of control samples from healthy donors and cancer patients. Measured with immunoSEQ multiplex PCR; TCRdb has only the in-frame clones, and not every one. The sample gives 120,000 or so clones, 93% of which show up once; roughly 1.7% is in the top ten. The specimen sequenced was PBMCs. These receptors all come from a man aged 50-59 years with head and neck cancer.

V is TRBV12-3 or TRBV12-4 and J is TRBJ2-1, with D possibly TRBD2 on 6 matching bases. V shed 10 bases and J shed 5 bases, with 15 bases lying between them. The CDR3 runs 13 residues. The CDR3 sequence is CAISFGGNNEQFF. CDR3 coding DNA: TGTGCCATTTCGTTTGGGGGGAACAATGAGCAGTTCTTC.

This clone came up once. The rearrangement links TRBV6-5 to TRBJ1-2; D is undetermined. Trimming pared 7 bases from V and 1 base from J, leaving 7 bases between. The germline V gene has CDR1 MNHEY and CDR2 SVGAGI. The CDR3 consists of 12 residues. CDR3 nucleotides: TGTGCCAGCAAGGACTTTAACTATGGCTACACCTTC. Amino acid sequence: CASKDFNYGYTF.

This chain joins TRBV18 and TRBJ2-7, with 8 bases fitting TRBD2. V dropped 2 bases and J dropped 7; count of bases not matched to a gene: 4. The germline CDR1 and CDR2 sequences are KGHSH and LQKENI. This CDR3 has 13 amino acids. In DNA, the CDR3 is TGTGCCAGCTCACCAGGCGGGGGGCAGGAGCAGTACTTC. Translation: CASSPGGGQEQYF.

The chain carries TRBV7-3 and TRBJ2-7; tentatively, D is TRBD2 (5 bases). This CDR3 comprises 14 residues. Per the germline V gene, CDR1 is SGHTA and CDR2 is FQGTGA. Trimming took 11 bases from V and 1 from J, leaving 18 bases between them. CDR3 nucleotide sequence: TGTGCCGTACTAGAATGGGGAATATCCTACGAGCAGTACTTC. Protein product: CAVLEWGISYEQYF.

The DNA for the CDR3 is TGTGCCAGCAGCTTGGCCGCAGCAGGGTTCCGCTATGGCTACACCTTC. This translates into CASSLAAAGFRYGYTF. The chain uses TRBV5-6 and TRBJ1-2, with D possibly matching TRBD1 (5 bases). V lost 0 bases, J lost 4 bases, and 16 bases lay in between. CDR3 size: 16 residues. The germline V gene has CDR1 SGHDT and CDR2 YYEEEE.

This chain connects TRBV9 to TRBJ1-1; D not resolved. The CDR3 totals 16 residues. Germline assignment: CDR1 SGDLS and CDR2 YYNGEE. V was trimmed by 0 bases and J by 0 bases, leaving 12 bases between them. Here the CDR3 reads CASSVVGRTVNTEAFF. The CDR3 coding sequence is TGTGCCAGCAGCGTAGTAGGCCGGACGGTGAACACTGAAGCTTTCTTT.

V and J are TRBV30 and TRBJ1-4; a weak D match, TRBD1 (5 bases). The ends were cut back, 4 bases at V and 4 bases at J, with 16 bases in the middle. CDR1 GTSNPN and CDR2 SVGIG come from the germline V gene (reference sequence). This CDR3 region has 15 residues. CDR3 protein: CAWTWKGRDNEKLFF. The CDR3 DNA reads as TGTGCCTGGACCTGGAAGGGACGGGATAATGAAAAACTGTTTTTT.

For the CDR3, the DNA is TGCGCCAGCAGGCTGGAGGGCCCAGTGAGGAACACTGAAGCTTTCTTT. Its translation: CASRLEGPVRNTEAFF. The rearrangement links TRBV4-1 to TRBJ1-1; no reliable D call. In germline, CDR1 is MGHRA, CDR2 YSYEKL. This CDR3 is 16 amino acids long. Trimming pared 6 bases from V and 1 base from J, leaving 18 bases between.

V gene TRBV5-1 combines with J gene TRBJ1-5; 9 positions match TRBD1. The germline gives CDR1 SGHRS, CDR2 YFSETQ. This CDR3 spans 15 amino acids. Trimming at V came to 4 bases and at J to 4 bases, leaving 6 bases not matched to a gene. The CDR3 spells CASSPGQGMNQPQHF. In DNA, the CDR3 is TGCGCCAGCAGCCCCGGACAGGGGATGAATCAGCCCCAGCATTTT.

This rearrangement joins TRBV5-1 to TRBJ2-3, with D possibly TRBD1 on 5 matching bases. Germline V gene data show CDR1 as SGHRS and CDR2 as YFSETQ. The CDR3 runs 14 residues. Deletions cut 0 bases from V and 2 bases from J, with 7 bases between. The CDR3 loop is CASSLGQNTDTQYF. Here the CDR3 DNA reads TGCGCCAGCAGCTTGGGACAGAACACAGATACGCAGTATTTT.

V gene TRBV11-1 combines with J gene TRBJ2-2; 8 bases agree with TRBD2. V was clipped by 0 bases and J by 6 bases; unmatched bases: 3. This CDR3 comprises 15 residues. Germline V gives CDR1 SGHAT, CDR2 FQDESV (reference sequence). The CDR3 here is CASSLARGGPGELFF. CDR3 coding DNA: TGTGCCAGCAGCTTAGCTCGGGGGGGGCCCGGGGAGCTGTTTTTT.

The DNA for the CDR3 is TGTGCCAGCAGAGTGGGGGGAGATCCAGATACGCAGTATTTT. It is translated as CASRVGGDPDTQYF. J is TRBJ2-3 and V is TRBV28; perhaps TRBD2 as D (6 bases). This CDR3 contains 14 residues. Trimming shortened V by 6 bases and J by 4 bases, and 14 bases separated the two germline ends. CDR1 and CDR2 from the germline V gene are MDHEN and SYDVKM.

The genes are TRBV19 and TRBJ2-6; D gene unclear. The CDR3 covers 18 residues. The germline V gene has CDR1 LNHDA and CDR2 SQIVND (reference sequence). V was shortened by 5 bases and J by 0 bases, with 17 bases between the two germline ends. CDR3 nucleotides: TGTGCCAGTAGTTCCCCGGTGGACGTCGCCTCTGGGGCCAACGTCCTGACTTTC. Residues: CASSSPVDVASGANVLTF.

This chain links TRBV5-4 with TRBJ2-1; a possible D gene is TRBD1 (5 bases). Trimming left V 6 bases short and J 4 bases short, with 11 bases between. Germline V gene sequence: CDR1 SGHNT, CDR2 YYREEE (reference sequence). This CDR3 has 13 amino acids. The CDR3 spells CASTPDSYNEQFF. CDR3 nucleotides: TGTGCCAGCACCCCTGACAGTTACAATGAGCAGTTCTTC.

The chain joins TRBV4-3 to TRBJ1-1, with TRBD1 as a possible D gene (5 bases). From germline, CDR1 is LGHNA and CDR2 YSLEER. V shed 5 bases and J shed 2 bases, with 12 bases lying between them. CDR3 length: 14 residues. This chain's CDR3 is CASSSGTTNTEAFF. In DNA form, the CDR3 reads TGCGCCAGCAGCTCCGGGACTACTAACACTGAAGCTTTCTTT.

The rearrangement joins TRBV7-8 to TRBJ2-3, with D uncertain. The germline V gene encodes CDR1 SGHVS and CDR2 FQNEAQ. V lost 5 bases and J 5 bases, leaving 11 bases between the germline ends. The length of the CDR3 is 13 residues. This CDR3 reads CASSLEAKDTQYF. CDR3 DNA sequence: TGTGCCAGCAGCCTAGAGGCGAAAGATACGCAGTATTTT.

The J gene is TRBJ1-1, the V gene TRBV15; D is perhaps TRBD1 (5 bases). V dropped 5 bases and J dropped 2 bases, with 15 bases sitting between them. The germline V gene encodes CDR1 LNHNV and CDR2 YYDKDF (reference sequence). The CDR3 loop spans 15 amino acids. This CDR3 is CATSGGTAGNTEAFF. CDR3 sequence (DNA): TGTGCCACCAGCGGTGGGACGGCGGGTAACACTGAAGCTTTCTTT. Based on the CDR3 plus reference TRBV15 and TRBJ1-1, the full variable domain is DAMVIQNPRYQVTQFGKPVTLSCSQTLNHNVMYWYQQKSSQAPKLLFHYYDKDFNNEADTPDNFQSRRPNTSFCFLDIRSPGLGDTAMYLCATSGGTAGNTEAFFGQGTRLTVV.

This chain connects TRBV3-1 (or the pseudogene TRBV3-2) to TRBJ2-3; D unresolved. This CDR3 has 12 residues. V was clipped by 8 bases and J by 8 bases, with 14 bases between them. Germline loops: CDR1 LGHDT, CDR2 YNNKEL (reference sequence). For the CDR3, the DNA is TGTGCCAGCGTCCTAGGGTTTCGTACGCAGTATTTT. Residues: CASVLGFRTQYF.

The rearrangement joins TRBV28 to TRBJ1-1; 10 bases fit TRBD1. The CDR3 has 16 residues. The V gene's germline CDR1 is MDHEN and CDR2 SYDVKM. V gave up 6 bases and J gave up 4 bases; unmatched junction bases: 11. This chain's CDR3 is CASRDTGQGFFTEAFF. The DNA for the CDR3 is TGTGCCAGCAGGGATACGGGACAGGGGTTTTTCACTGAAGCTTTCTTT.

The J gene is TRBJ2-2, the V gene TRBV27; 7 bases are a match to TRBD1. V lost 4 bases and J lost 3; bases outside the gene matches: 8. Germline V gene data show CDR1 as MNHEY and CDR2 as SMNVEV (reference sequence). The CDR3 spans 16 residues. CDR3 DNA: TGTGCCAGCAGTTACTTACAGGGGTGGTACACCGGGGAGCTGTTTTTT. It translates to CASSYLQGWYTGELFF.

V gene TRBV4-1 combines with J gene TRBJ2-2; 13 nucleotides agree with TRBD2. J gave up 1 base and V 1 base, and 0 bases lay outside the gene matches. Germline loops: CDR1 MGHRA, CDR2 YSYEKL. This CDR3 comprises 17 residues. The CDR3 bases are TGCGCCAGCAGCCAAGGACTAGCGGGGGGGAACACCGGGGAGCTGTTTTTT. It encodes CASSQGLAGGNTGELFF.

The chain joins TRBV6-5 to TRBJ1-2; no reliable D call. This CDR3 is built from 13 residues. Germline CDR1 is MNHEY and CDR2 is SVGAGI. V lost 5 bases and J lost 5, with 12 bases in between. The CDR3 coding sequence is TGTGCCAGCAGTACCGACCAAAATTATGGCTACACCTTC. Protein sequence: CASSTDQNYGYTF.

This clone was seen a single time. This sample also contains other DNA sequences that code for the same CDR3. The chain is built from TRBV28 and TRBJ1-1; D gene uncertain. From germline, CDR1 is MDHEN and CDR2 SYDVKM. Trimming shortened V by 7 bases and J by 0 bases, and 3 bases separated the two germline ends. The CDR3 is 11 amino acids. CDR3 sequence reads: CASILNTEAFF. As DNA, the CDR3 is TGTGCCAGCATCCTGAACACTGAAGCTTTCTTT.

This clone was counted a single time. The chain employs TRBV20-1 and TRBJ1-1; D might be TRBD1 (5 bases). CDR1 and CDR2 (germline): DFQATT, SNEGSKA (reference sequence). V was pared by 6 bases and J by 6 bases, with 11 bases between. The length of the CDR3 is 11 residues. CDR3 region: CSAKTRAEAFF. The CDR3 DNA reads as TGCAGTGCAAAAACCAGGGCTGAAGCTTTCTTT.

The rearrangement joins TRBV6-2 or TRBV6-3 to TRBJ1-5; D is possibly TRBD1 (5 bases). Germline assignment: CDR1 MNHEY and CDR2 SVGEGT. Trimming shortened V by 5 bases and J by 7 bases, and 9 bases separated the two germline ends. This CDR3 has 12 residues. CDR3 bases: TGTGCCAGCAGTGATTCAGGGCAGCCCCAGCATTTT. It yields the protein CASSDSGQPQHF.

This sequence joins TRBV4-3 and TRBJ2-1; no clear D. The germline gives CDR1 LGHNA, CDR2 YSLEER. This CDR3 is built from 14 residues. V was shortened by 0 bases and J by 7 bases, with 10 bases between the two germline ends. This chain's CDR3 is CASSQDDRPNEQFF. CDR3 bases: TGCGCCAGCAGCCAAGATGACCGACCAAATGAGCAGTTCTTC.

This chain links TRBV7-9 with TRBJ2-2, with unresolved D. Germline values: CDR1 SEHNR, CDR2 FQNEAQ (reference sequence). This CDR3 comprises 10 residues. V lost 4 bases and J lost 7, with 1 base in between. The CDR3 reads CASSYGELFF. CDR3 sequence (DNA): TGTGCCAGCAGCTACGGGGAGCTGTTTTTT.

The genes are TRBV7-8 and TRBJ2-1; D uncertain. The CDR3 contains 16 residues. V lost 5 bases to trimming and J lost 5 bases, with 19 bases between them. Germline V lookup: CDR1 SGHVS, CDR2 FQNEAQ. CDR3: CASSNTRGVWDNEQFF. The CDR3, as DNA: TGTGCCAGCAGCAACACCAGAGGAGTATGGGACAATGAGCAGTTCTTC.